One sample yielded the 31 T cell receptor beta chains listed below, sequenced in a study of cytomegalovirus exposure and HLA in healthy donors. In the PCR, 60 Vbeta and 13 Jbeta primers were used. Only in-frame clones appear in the TCRdb table, and some are missing; sequencing was by immunoSEQ multiplex PCR. The top ten clones hold 2.9% of a sample with around 200,000 clones, 70% to 75% of them seen once. The source material was PBMCs. These receptor sequences come from a male donor in good health and CMV-seronegative.

Written as DNA, the CDR3 is TGTGCCAGCAGTCTCCCCCGACAGGCCTATGGCTACACCTTC. Translated, it gives CASSLPRQAYGYTF. V is TRBV28 and J is TRBJ1-2; TRBD1 is a possible D gene (6 bases). The CDR3 is made up of 14 amino acids. The V and J ends lost 5 bases and 4 bases respectively, with 14 bases between them. Germline CDR1 MDHEN, CDR2 SYDVKM.

The gene calls are TRBV20-1 and TRBJ2-5; D is unresolved. Trimming removed 4 bases at V and 2 bases at J, with 2 bases between. Germline loops: CDR1 DFQATT, CDR2 SNEGSKA (reference sequence). This CDR3 is built from 10 residues. The CDR3 DNA sequence: TGCAGTGCTACACAAGAGACCCAGTACTTC. It translates to CSATQETQYF.

The V gene is TRBV4-1, the J gene TRBJ2-7; 12 nucleotides align to TRBD2. The CDR3 totals 15 residues. Germline CDR1 is MGHRA and CDR2 is YSYEKL. Losses at the gene ends were 3 bases for V and 2 bases for J; bases not matched to a gene: 2. This CDR3 reads CASSQLAGGPYEQYF. CDR3 DNA: TGCGCCAGCAGCCAGCTAGCGGGAGGGCCCTACGAGCAGTACTTC.

The chain has TRBV4-1 and TRBJ2-1, with 7 bases matching TRBD2. The CDR3 has 16 residues. Trimming cost V 4 bases and J 9 bases; bases outside gene matches: 15. Germline V gene lookup returns CDR1 MGHRA and CDR2 YSYEKL. The CDR3 DNA reads as TGCGCCAGCAGCCCGCGAACGGCTAGCGGTGGGGGTGAGCAGTTCTTC. This translates into CASSPRTASGGGEQFF.

This clone has a single count. CDR3 protein: CASSPGHLYGYTF. The CDR3 DNA is TGTGCCAGCAGTCCCGGACACCTCTATGGCTACACCTTC. The chain carries TRBV28 and TRBJ1-2; the D gene is possibly TRBD1 (5 bases). V gave up 5 bases and J gave up 4 bases, with 11 bases separating them. This CDR3 comprises 13 residues. Germline V lookup: CDR1 MDHEN, CDR2 SYDVKM.

This clone was counted once. The chain employs TRBV5-1 and TRBJ1-5, with TRBD1 matching 10 bases. The CDR3 contains 16 residues. Germline V gene sequence: CDR1 SGHRS, CDR2 YFSETQ. Trimming at V came to 4 bases and at J to 7 bases, leaving 11 bases not matched to a gene. The CDR3 sequence: CASSPSPTGGAQPQHF. CDR3 coding DNA: TGCGCCAGCAGCCCGTCGCCGACAGGGGGCGCGCAGCCCCAGCATTTT.

The rearrangement links TRBV9 to TRBJ2-3; D ambiguous. CDR3 length equals 14 residues. V shed 0 bases and J shed 5 bases, with 10 bases lying between them. Germline CDR1 is SGDLS and CDR2 is YYNGEE. DNA of the CDR3: TGTGCCAGCAGCGTAGCTCCAGGAAAAGATACGCAGTATTTT. This sequence encodes CASSVAPGKDTQYF.

This clone was found once. This chain links TRBV25-1 with TRBJ2-1, with no clear D. Trimming removed 3 bases at V and 10 bases at J, with 4 bases between. Germline CDR1 and CDR2: MGHDK and SYGVNS. The CDR3 runs 10 residues. The CDR3 DNA sequence: TGTGCCAGCAGTGAGGAGGAGCAGTTCTTC. It translates to CASSEEEQFF.

This clone was counted a few times. CDR3 DNA: TGTGCCAGTAGTAGGGGACTAGCGGAGCCCATCGAGCAGTACTTC. It specifies CASSRGLAEPIEQYF. This chain joins TRBV19 and TRBJ2-7, with 11 bases aligning to TRBD2. The CDR3 contains 15 residues. The V and J ends lost 4 bases and 6 bases, in that order; junction bases with no gene match: 8. Germline CDR1 reads LNHDA; CDR2 reads SQIVND (reference sequence).

The chain joins TRBV28 to TRBJ2-7; D may be TRBD2 (6 bases). CDR1 MDHEN and CDR2 SYDVKM come from the germline V gene. V lost 2 bases and J 2 bases, leaving 13 bases between the germline ends. The CDR3 has 15 amino acids. CDR3 nucleotides: TGTGCCAGCAGTTTAGGGGGACTCCGCCCCTACGAGCAGTACTTC. Encoded protein: CASSLGGLRPYEQYF.

The chain uses TRBV4-1 and TRBJ1-2, with D hard to call. Germline CDR1 and CDR2: MGHRA and YSYEKL. V dropped 3 bases and J dropped 3 bases, with 11 bases sitting between them. The length of the CDR3 is 14 residues. CDR3 nucleotides: TGCGCCAGCAGCCAGTCGGTTAGCGACTATGGCTACACCTTC. Amino acid sequence: CASSQSVSDYGYTF.

J is TRBJ1-5 and V is TRBV28; TRBD1 might be the D (6 bases). CDR1 and CDR2 from the germline V gene are MDHEN and SYDVKM. V lost 2 bases to trimming and J lost 5 bases, with 10 bases between them. The length of the CDR3 is 14 residues. The CDR3 coding sequence is TGTGCCAGCAGTTTAGTACAGGGTTATCAGCCCCAGCATTTT. Translation: CASSLVQGYQPQHF. The whole variable domain, remainder taken from reference TRBV28 and TRBJ1-5, is DVKVTQSSRYLVKRTGEKVFLECVQDMDHENMFWYRQDPGLGLRLIYFSYDVKMKEKGDIPEGYSVSREKKERFSLILESASTNQTSMYLCASSLVQGYQPQHFGDGTRLSIL.

The CDR3 here is CASSLADRDNSPLHF. CDR3 DNA sequence: TGTGCCAGCAGTTTAGCTGACAGAGATAATTCACCCCTCCACTTT. V is TRBV6-5 and J is TRBJ1-6, with a weak D call TRBD1 (5 bases). Between the trimmed V and J ends, which lost 4 bases and 5 bases, there was a span of 12 bases. Germline CDR1 and CDR2: MNHEY and SVGAGI. This CDR3 is 15 amino acids long.

The chain carries TRBV30 and TRBJ1-2; 7 bases fit TRBD1. CDR1 is GTSNPN and CDR2 is SVGIG in the germline V gene (reference sequence). After removal of 3 bases from V and 4 bases from J, the junction contained 5 bases not matched to a gene. The CDR3 loop spans 13 amino acids. For the CDR3, the DNA is TGTGCCTGGAGCGGGACAGTAGGCTATGGCTACACCTTC. It yields the protein CAWSGTVGYGYTF.

The chain combines TRBV19 with TRBJ1-5, with D maybe TRBD1 (5 bases). V lost 4 bases to trimming and J lost 5 bases, with 9 bases between them. The CDR3 is 13 amino acids. Germline V gives CDR1 LNHDA, CDR2 SQIVND (reference sequence). The CDR3 protein is CASSTRADQPQHF. CDR3 coding DNA: TGTGCCAGTAGTACCAGGGCGGATCAGCCCCAGCATTTT.

The genes are TRBV4-3 and TRBJ2-1; 13 nucleotides match TRBD2. The junction had 5 bases not matched to a gene; V was cut back by 0 bases and J by 9 bases. The CDR3 sequence is 16 residues long. Germline CDR1 and CDR2: LGHNA and YSLEER. For the CDR3, the DNA is TGCGCCAGCAGCCAAGACGGACTAGCGGGAGTTGCTGAGCAGTTCTTC. Translation: CASSQDGLAGVAEQFF.

The V and J genes are TRBV6-5 and TRBJ1-2, with TRBD1 matching 7 bases. Germline V gives CDR1 MNHEY, CDR2 SVGAGI. The CDR3 loop spans 15 amino acids. V lost 6 bases and J lost 4; bases outside the gene matches: 11. The chain's CDR3 is CASRQDRDISYGYTF. CDR3 in DNA: TGTGCCAGCAGACAAGACAGGGACATAAGCTATGGCTACACCTTC.

The rearrangement joins TRBV6-6 to TRBJ1-1; unclear D gene. This CDR3 has 11 amino acids. Germline-derived CDR1 and CDR2 are MNHNY and SVGAGI (reference sequence). Trimming pared 10 bases from V and 5 bases from J, leaving 11 bases between. The DNA for the CDR3 is TGTGCCATCTTAACGGGGACTGAAGCTTTCTTT. This sequence encodes CAILTGTEAFF.

The chain combines TRBV6-5 with TRBJ2-7; D gene uncertain. Germline-derived CDR1 and CDR2 are MNHEY and SVGAGI. V was cut by 0 bases and J by 4 bases, with 10 bases left in between. This CDR3 contains 14 residues. Here the CDR3 reads CASSYSRSDYEQYF. Written as DNA, the CDR3 is TGTGCCAGCAGTTACTCGAGGTCAGATTACGAGCAGTACTTC.

This sequence joins TRBV19 and TRBJ2-1, with 8 bases identical to TRBD2. After removal of 2 bases from V and 9 bases from J, the junction contained 6 bases not matched to a gene. Germline V CDR1 and CDR2: LNHDA, SQIVND (reference sequence). The CDR3 has 14 residues. This CDR3 is CASSITAGDSEQFF. The CDR3 nucleotides are TGTGCCAGTAGTATAACAGCGGGAGATTCTGAGCAGTTCTTC.

V and J are TRBV27 and TRBJ1-6; 9 bases are shared with TRBD1. The length of the CDR3 is 16 residues. With V trimmed by 6 bases and J by 4 bases, 7 bases remained unmatched. The germline gives CDR1 MNHEY, CDR2 SMNVEV (reference sequence). CDR3 DNA: TGTGCCAGCAGCCGGACAGGGGATACGTATAATTCACCCCTCCACTTT. Protein sequence: CASSRTGDTYNSPLHF.

The chain couples TRBV28 to TRBJ1-5, with TRBD1 matching over 7 bases. CDR1 is MDHEN, CDR2 SYDVKM, per germline. After removal of 3 bases from V and 5 bases from J, the junction contained 4 bases not matched to a gene. The CDR3 length is 14 residues. CDR3 sequence: CASSLAGGDQPQHF. The DNA of the CDR3 is TGTGCCAGCAGTTTGGCAGGGGGTGATCAGCCCCAGCATTTT.

As regards this clone: The sample contains more than one DNA sequence encoding this CDR3. This chain uses TRBV7-2 with TRBJ2-3; 13 bases fit TRBD2. Germline loops: CDR1 SGHTA, CDR2 FQGNSA. V dropped 4 bases and J dropped 6; count of bases not matched to a gene: 1. The CDR3 is made up of 14 amino acids. The CDR3 DNA reads TGTGCCAGCAGCTCGGGACTAGCGGGGGATACGCAGTATTTT. This translates into CASSSGLAGDTQYF. Based on the CDR3 plus reference TRBV7-2 and TRBJ2-3, the full variable domain is GAGVSQSPSNKVTEKGKDVELRCDPISGHTALYWYRQSLGQGLEFLIYFQGNSAPDKSGLPSDRFSAERTGGSVSTLTIQRTQQEDSAVYLCASSSGLAGDTQYFGPGTRLTVL.

V is TRBV5-4 and J is TRBJ1-5, with unresolved D. CDR3 length: 12 amino acids. Trimming left V 2 bases short and J 4 bases short, with 4 bases between. Germline V CDR1 and CDR2: SGHNT, YYREEE (reference sequence). The CDR3 loop reads CASSFGNQPQHF. Here the CDR3 DNA reads TGTGCCAGCAGCTTCGGGAATCAGCCCCAGCATTTT.

In DNA form, the CDR3 reads TGTGCCAGCACCCCACTAGCGGGAGGGCCTGAGGGACACAATGAGCAGTTCTTC. Amino acids: CASTPLAGGPEGHNEQFF. The chain has TRBV28 and TRBJ2-1, with 13 nucleotides matching TRBD2. The CDR3 runs to 18 residues. Germline lookup yields CDR1 MDHEN and CDR2 SYDVKM. Germline trimming cut 7 bases from V and 5 bases from J; bases unmatched to any gene: 14.

The rearrangement uses TRBV9 and TRBJ1-5; 8 bases align to TRBD1. V was pared by 0 bases and J by 4 bases, with 6 bases of the junction left unmatched. Per the germline V gene, CDR1 is SGDLS and CDR2 is YYNGEE. The CDR3 is made up of 16 amino acids. The CDR3 loop reads CASSVGQGWGNQPQHF. In DNA, the CDR3 is TGTGCCAGCAGCGTAGGACAGGGGTGGGGTAATCAGCCCCAGCATTTT.

The rearrangement uses TRBV28 and TRBJ1-5, with TRBD1 matching over 7 bases. J lost 3 bases, V lost 5 bases, and 7 bases had no gene match. The germline gives CDR1 MDHEN, CDR2 SYDVKM. The CDR3 spans 15 residues. In nucleotides, the CDR3 is TGTGCCAGCAGTCGCACAGGGGCCCTCAATCAGCCCCAGCATTTT. Residues: CASSRTGALNQPQHF.

The chain joins TRBV19 to TRBJ2-7, with D maybe TRBD1 (6 bases). The V gene's germline CDR1 is LNHDA and CDR2 SQIVND (reference sequence). Trimming took off 5 bases at V and 3 bases at J, with 11 bases between the two ends. The CDR3 totals 13 residues. This CDR3 reads CASSPGQSYEQYF. The CDR3 DNA reads as TGTGCCAGTAGTCCCGGACAGAGCTACGAGCAGTACTTC.

The chain links TRBV28 to TRBJ1-1; 9 nucleotides line up with TRBD1. The CDR3 runs 14 residues. Per germline, CDR1 MDHEN and CDR2 SYDVKM. V trimming: 6 bases; J trimming: 1 base; junction bases outside the gene matches: 3. In nucleotides, the CDR3 is TGTGCCAGCAGCCCGGGACAGGGGAACACTGAAGCTTTCTTT. It encodes CASSPGQGNTEAFF.

The chain employs TRBV9 and TRBJ1-3, with 8 bases identical to TRBD1. The J segment lost 0 bases and the V segment lost 5 bases, leaving 7 bases of the junction unmatched. The CDR3 has 16 residues. Germline V gene sequence: CDR1 SGDLS, CDR2 YYNGEE. The CDR3 reads CASRPQGENSGNTIYF. CDR3 DNA: TGTGCCAGCAGACCACAGGGGGAGAACTCTGGAAACACCATATATTTT.

This chain links TRBV7-3 with TRBJ2-3; the match to TRBD2 covers 7 bases. Germline CDR1 reads SGHTA; CDR2 reads FQGTGA. V lost 4 bases, J lost 5 bases, and 9 bases stayed unmatched. This CDR3 is 15 amino acids long. CDR3 residues: CASSSSREFGDTQYF. CDR3 in DNA: TGTGCCAGCAGCTCGTCGCGGGAGTTTGGAGATACGCAGTATTTT.